This paragraph covers one TCR beta chain sequence. The antigen is undetermined. The data were taken from a study of cytomegalovirus exposure and HLA in healthy donors. Study results and limitations: Accurate predictions that matched the HLA-A and HLA-B alleles of most subjects were reportedly made from TCR beta sequences. Donors belonging to an Asian-associated ancestry cluster reportedly showed fewer N-insertions in productive TCRs than the approximately 690-donor mean, according to what a later analysis found. Overall, around 160 TCR beta chains were annotated as cytomegalovirus-associated.

The primer mix had 60 Vbeta and 13 Jbeta primers. The data were produced by immunoSEQ multiplex PCR, yet TCRdb's version contains in-frame clones alone and is incomplete. The sample yields under 200,000 clones, more than 70% seen once. Germline V gene data show CDR1 as MNHNY and CDR2 as SVGAGI (reference sequence). The CDR3 runs to 15 residues. The V gene end was trimmed by 6 bases and the J gene end by 5 bases; junction bases not matched to a gene: 9. The receptor was derived from a woman in her forties in good health and CMV-seropositive. The sequenced material came from PBMCs. The chain carries TRBV6-6 and TRBJ2-5, with TRBD2 matching 10 bases. The CDR3 DNA sequence: TGTGCCAGCAGCCGATCTAGCGGGAGACGGGAGACCCAGTACTTC. Amino acids: CASSRSSGRRETQYF.